These 7 T cell receptor beta chains share one sample of origin, sequenced in a study of regulatory T cells in long-lasting Graves disease. Specified time point: newly diagnosed GD, antithyroid drugs for less than 3 months. Following extraction of RNA from PBMCs, that RNA was used to make the TCR library. Investigators prepared the TCR beta libraries by applying iRepertoire HTBI primers and Arm-PCR of CDR3 regions. From the multiplex PCR reads, TCRdb called clonotypes with MiXCR, one entry per CDR3 protein. The sample includes some 320,000 distinct CDR3 sequences, more than 15% of them seen just once. Specimen: peripheral blood mononuclear cells (PBMCs), collected at new diagnosis, from a patient treated with antithyroid drugs. Source of these receptors: a female donor with Graves disease.

This clonotype was seen many times. V is TRBV2 and J is TRBJ2-3; 12 bases agree with TRBD2. Trimming took 6 bases from V and 4 from J; bases not matched to a gene: 8. This CDR3 has 16 amino acids. The V gene's germline CDR1 is SNHLY and CDR2 FYNNEI. This CDR3 reads CASSWTSGMGADTQYF. CDR3 coding DNA: TGTGCCAGCAGCTGGACTAGCGGGATGGGGGCAGATACGCAGTATTTT. Together with reference TRBV2 and TRBJ2-3, the CDR3 gives the full variable domain: EPEVTQTPSHQVTQMGQEVILRCVPISNHLYFYWYRQILGQKVEFLVSFYNNEISEKSEIFDDQFSVERPDGSNFTLKIRSTKLEDSAMYFCASSWTSGMGADTQYFGPGTRLTVL.

As for this clonotype: One junction end does not reproduce the germline sequence, and a read error may be involved. V gene TRBV4-1 combines with J gene TRBJ1-2; D possibly corresponds to TRBD1 (6 bases). The CDR3 consists of 16 residues. The germline V gene has CDR1 MGHRA and CDR2 YSYEKL. The chain's CDR3 is CSSSYSPGQSSYGYTF. The CDR3 bases are TGCTCCAGCAGCTACTCGCCCGGACAGTCATCCTATGGCTACACCTTC.

At least ten counts were recorded for this clonotype. The rearrangement uses TRBV20-1 and TRBJ2-5, with TRBD1 matching 7 bases. The germline CDR1 and CDR2 sequences are DFQATT and SNEGSKA (reference sequence). This CDR3 is 16 amino acids long. The junction had 7 bases not matched to a gene; V was cut back by 0 bases and J by 0 bases. The CDR3 DNA reads TGCAGTGCTAGAGATTGGGACAGCGAGCACCAAGAGACCCAGTACTTC. Its protein is CSARDWDSEHQETQYF.

In the case of this clonotype: One end of the junction varies from germline; a read error may be responsible. The CDR3 sequence: CASSLGTSGTDTRYF. CDR3 sequence (DNA): TGTGCCAGCAGCCTAGGGACTAGCGGAACAGATACGCGGTATTTT. This chain connects TRBV7-6 to TRBJ2-3; 11 bases map to TRBD2. CDR3 length: 15 amino acids. Per the germline V gene, CDR1 is SGHVS and CDR2 is FNYEAQ.

This chain connects TRBV3-1 to TRBJ2-3; weak D call: TRBD1 (6 bases). V shed 2 bases and J shed 3 bases, with 12 bases lying between them. The CDR3 loop spans 15 amino acids. Germline V CDR1 and CDR2: LGHDT, YNNKEL (reference sequence). CDR3 protein: CASSQTQGWTDTQYF. CDR3 bases: TGTGCCAGCAGCCAAACACAGGGCTGGACAGATACGCAGTATTTT.

The table lists this clonotype with many counts. This rearrangement joins TRBV2 to TRBJ2-5; the D gene could be TRBD1 or TRBD2 (6 bases each). The CDR3 spans 16 residues. Per the germline V gene, CDR1 is SNHLY and CDR2 is FYNNEI. Trimming took 7 bases from V and 9 from J, leaving 27 bases between them. This CDR3 reads CASNLGGRSALGAQYF. The CDR3 nucleotides read TGTGCCAGCAATCTAGGGGGGCGGTCCGCATTAGGGGCCCAGTACTTC.

This clonotype was seen many times. The chain uses TRBV29-1 and TRBJ2-3, with TRBD2 as a possible D gene (6 bases). The CDR3 runs 14 residues. Germline values: CDR1 SQVTM, CDR2 ANQGSEA. Trimming stripped 2 bases from V and 4 bases from J, with 13 bases between. The CDR3 sequence: CSVEHERAADTQYF. The CDR3 DNA follows: TGCAGCGTTGAACATGAGCGGGCGGCAGATACGCAGTATTTT.